The 18 T cell receptor beta chains below all came from one sample that was sequenced in a study of identical twins. Via MiXCR, TCRdb re-called the 5' RACE reads, giving one row per CDR3 protein. The profile covers under 350,000 distinct CDR3 sequences, with nearly 9.5% appearing a single time and around 7.1% taken by the ten largest. These same records also appear under a second study, on yellow fever vaccine responses in identical twins.

The specimen sequenced was CD8+ T cells sorted from blood. Receptors were obtained from a woman between 18 and 29 years old in good health.

This clonotype came up a few times. The genes are TRBV29-1 and TRBJ2-4; 13 nucleotides agree with TRBD2. Germline loops: CDR1 SQVTM, CDR2 ANQGSEA. Trimming at V came to 4 bases and at J to 3 bases, leaving 6 bases not matched to a gene. The length of the CDR3 is 16 residues. CDR3 loop: CSVGGGLAGVKNIQYF. The CDR3, as DNA: TGCAGCGTTGGAGGTGGACTAGCGGGAGTCAAAAACATTCAGTACTTC.

This clonotype was detected only a few times. The genes are TRBV30 and TRBJ2-1; D is unresolved. CDR1 GTSNPN and CDR2 SVGIG come from the germline V gene (reference sequence). The CDR3 is made up of 13 amino acids. V lost 0 bases, J lost 4 bases, and 7 bases lay in between. This CDR3 is CAWSVPDYNEQFF. In DNA form, the CDR3 reads TGTGCCTGGAGTGTACCAGATTACAATGAGCAGTTCTTC.

This clonotype has a count of ten or more. The chain employs TRBV3-1 and TRBJ2-5, with 15 nucleotides matching TRBD2. This CDR3 is 17 amino acids long. J gave up 3 bases and V 1 base, and 3 bases lay outside the gene matches. The V gene's germline CDR1 is LGHDT and CDR2 YNNKEL (reference sequence). In DNA form, the CDR3 reads TGTGCCAGCAGCCAAGGACGGACTAGCGGGGGGGAAGAGACCCAGTACTTC. It specifies CASSQGRTSGGEETQYF.

A few counts support this clonotype. The rearrangement joins TRBV30 to TRBJ2-5, with D unclear. This CDR3 region has 13 residues. CDR1 and CDR2 from the germline V gene are GTSNPN and SVGIG (reference sequence). Between the trimmed V and J ends, which lost 5 bases and 3 bases, there was a span of 13 bases. As DNA, the CDR3 is TGTGCCTGGGCGCCGGGCACGGAAGAGACCCAGTACTTC. Translation: CAWAPGTEETQYF.

This clonotype was seen a handful of times. The chain employs TRBV29-1 and TRBJ2-7, with a weak D call TRBD2 (5 bases). The CDR3 runs 13 residues. Trimming cost V 6 bases and J 2 bases, with 14 bases left between them. Looked up from germline, CDR1 is SQVTM and CDR2 is ANQGSEA. The CDR3 region is CSVGLSGTYEQYF. CDR3 DNA sequence: TGCAGCGTCGGACTCTCCGGTACCTACGAGCAGTACTTC.

The table lists this clonotype with many counts. The gene calls are TRBV29-1 and TRBJ2-5; 9 bases are a match to TRBD1. With V trimmed by 7 bases and J by 4 bases, 7 bases remained unmatched. This CDR3 spans 13 amino acids. The germline V gene encodes CDR1 SQVTM and CDR2 ANQGSEA. CDR3 protein: CSALGQGLETQYF. The CDR3, as DNA: TGCAGCGCCCTGGGACAGGGCTTAGAGACCCAGTACTTC.

This clonotype was recorded a few times. The V gene is TRBV4-1, the J gene TRBJ2-1, with 11 bases lining up with TRBD2. V shed 4 bases, J shed 3 bases, and the junction held 11 bases outside the gene matches. Germline loops: CDR1 MGHRA, CDR2 YSYEKL. This CDR3 has 18 amino acids. CDR3 loop: CASSPWNLAGGNYNEQFF. The CDR3 DNA reads TGCGCCAGCAGCCCGTGGAACCTAGCGGGGGGCAACTACAATGAGCAGTTCTTC.

In DNA, the CDR3 is TGCAGTGCTAGAGATATTCAGGGGATCCTCCAAGAGACCCAGTACTTC. Protein product: CSARDIQGILQETQYF. This rearrangement joins TRBV20-1 to TRBJ2-5, with D possibly matching TRBD1 (6 bases). CDR1 and CDR2 from the germline V gene are DFQATT and SNEGSKA (reference sequence). Trimming removed 0 bases from V and 1 base from J, with 15 bases in between. CDR3 length: 16 residues.

The chain joins TRBV20-1 to TRBJ2-1; 10 nucleotides line up with TRBD2. The V gene's germline CDR1 is DFQATT and CDR2 SNEGSKA (reference sequence). The CDR3 has 16 amino acids. Trimming took 0 bases from V and 9 from J; bases not matched to a gene: 11. For the CDR3, the DNA is TGCAGTGCTAGAGATCGAAGCGGGGGGGCCGGTATTGAGCAGTTCTTC. Protein: CSARDRSGGAGIEQFF.

V gene TRBV6-2 or TRBV6-3 combines with J gene TRBJ1-1, with D possibly TRBD1 on 5 matching bases. CDR3 length: 13 residues. CDR1 and CDR2 from the germline V gene are MNHEY and SVGEGT. V lost 7 bases, J lost 7 bases, and 16 bases lay in between. The CDR3 DNA sequence: TGTGCCAGCATCGAAGGACAAGAAAGTGAAGCTTTCTTT. Translation: CASIEGQESEAFF.

This clonotype was seen many times. The chain links TRBV5-1 to TRBJ2-1, with 9 nucleotides matching TRBD1. V was clipped by 1 base and J by 7 bases; unmatched bases: 3. The CDR3 has 14 residues. Germline loops: CDR1 SGHRS, CDR2 YFSETQ. The chain's CDR3 is CASSLHRGQNEQFF. CDR3 sequence (DNA): TGCGCCAGCAGCTTGCACAGGGGGCAAAATGAGCAGTTCTTC.

This clonotype was detected many times. This chain connects TRBV29-1 to TRBJ2-1; possibly TRBD2 for D (6 bases). This CDR3 spans 11 amino acids. The germline V gene has CDR1 SQVTM and CDR2 ANQGSEA. As DNA, the CDR3 is TGCGCCGGGAGCTCCTACAATGAGCAGTTCTTC. Amino acid sequence: CAGSSYNEQFF.

This clonotype was counted between two and nine times. V usage is TRBV7-8 and J usage is TRBJ2-3; maybe TRBD2 (5 bases). There are 16 residues in the CDR3. The germline V and J ends were trimmed by 1 base and 4 bases, with 15 bases remaining between them. The germline CDR1 and CDR2 sequences are SGHVS and FQNEAQ. CDR3 nucleotides: TGTGCCAGCAGCTTAGATGGACTCCTAGCCCCAGATACGCAGTATTTT. Its translation: CASSLDGLLAPDTQYF.

This clonotype occurred many times. The rearrangement uses TRBV4-1 and TRBJ2-1, with D maybe TRBD2 (5 bases). CDR1 MGHRA and CDR2 YSYEKL come from the germline V gene. CDR3 size: 11 residues. Trimming took 1 base from V and 14 from J, leaving 9 bases between them. CDR3: CASSQGGVEFF. DNA for the CDR3: TGCGCCAGCAGCCAAGGGGGAGTCGAGTTCTTC.

This clonotype was found a few times. The gene calls are TRBV25-1 and TRBJ2-1, with D perhaps assigned TRBD1 or TRBD2 (5 bases each). V was shortened by 2 bases and J by 8 bases, with 13 bases between the two germline ends. The V gene's germline CDR1 is MGHDK and CDR2 SYGVNS. The CDR3 length is 14 residues. The CDR3 region has the DNA TGTGCCAGCAGTGAAGTCGAGGGGTTAGATGAGCAGTTCTTC. Translated: CASSEVEGLDEQFF. The full variable domain, its missing parts supplied by reference TRBV25-1 and TRBJ2-1, is EADIYQTPRYLVIGTGKKITLECSQTMGHDKMYWYQQDPGMELHLIHYSYGVNSTEKGDLSSESTVSRIRTEHFPLTLESARPSHTSQYLCASSEVEGLDEQFFGPGTRLTVL.

The rearrangement uses TRBV7-8 and TRBJ2-3; 8 bases match TRBD2. CDR3 length equals 14 residues. V dropped 8 bases and J dropped 5; count of bases not matched to a gene: 9. Germline loops: CDR1 SGHVS, CDR2 FQNEAQ. For the CDR3, the DNA is TGTGCCAGCTCGAGCGGGGGCCTTATAGATACGCAGTATTTT. Protein: CASSSGGLIDTQYF.

V gene TRBV29-1 combines with J gene TRBJ2-7; D not resolved. CDR1 and CDR2 (germline): SQVTM, ANQGSEA. Trimming left V 1 base short and J 7 bases short, with 11 bases between. CDR3 length: 12 amino acids. For the CDR3, the DNA is TGCAGCGTTGAAGGGTTGGAAGGGGAGCAGTACTTC. Amino acids: CSVEGLEGEQYF.

In the case of this clonotype: This may be a read error, as it is one base from a much larger clone. The rearrangement links TRBV18 to TRBJ2-5, with unresolved D. Germline CDR1 and CDR2: KGHSH and LQKENI. The CDR3 spans 14 residues. The DNA for the CDR3 is TGTTCCAGCTCACCCCGGACCATACAAGAGACCCAGTACTTC. Translating gives CSSSPRTIQETQYF.